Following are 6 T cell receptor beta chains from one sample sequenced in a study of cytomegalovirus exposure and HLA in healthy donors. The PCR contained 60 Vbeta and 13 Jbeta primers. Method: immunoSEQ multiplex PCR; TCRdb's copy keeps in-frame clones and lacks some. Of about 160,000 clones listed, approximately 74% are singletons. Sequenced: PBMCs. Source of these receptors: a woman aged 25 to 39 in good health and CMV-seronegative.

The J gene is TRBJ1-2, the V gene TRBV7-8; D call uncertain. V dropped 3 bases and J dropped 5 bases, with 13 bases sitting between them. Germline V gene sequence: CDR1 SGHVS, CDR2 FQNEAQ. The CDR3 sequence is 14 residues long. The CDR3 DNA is TGTGCCAGCAGCTTGGAGGAGGGAATATATGGCTACACCTTC. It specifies CASSLEEGIYGYTF.

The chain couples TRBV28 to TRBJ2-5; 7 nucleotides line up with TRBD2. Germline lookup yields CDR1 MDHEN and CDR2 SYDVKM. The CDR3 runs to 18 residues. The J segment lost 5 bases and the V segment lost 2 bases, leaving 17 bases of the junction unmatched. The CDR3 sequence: CASSLDVTSPTVRETQYF. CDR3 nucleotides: TGTGCCAGCAGTTTAGACGTGACTAGCCCGACTGTCAGGGAGACCCAGTACTTC.

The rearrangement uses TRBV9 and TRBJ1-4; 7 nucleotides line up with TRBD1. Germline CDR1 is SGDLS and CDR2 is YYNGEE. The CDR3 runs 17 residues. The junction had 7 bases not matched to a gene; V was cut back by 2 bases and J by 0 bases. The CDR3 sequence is CASSVGDSQSTNEKLFF. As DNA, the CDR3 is TGTGCCAGCAGCGTTGGGGACAGCCAGTCAACTAATGAAAAACTGTTTTTT.

The CDR3 spells CASSSDREHSPLHF. The CDR3 DNA follows: TGTGCCAGCAGTTCCGACAGGGAGCATTCACCCCTCCACTTT. The genes are TRBV6-5 and TRBJ1-6, with 7 bases aligning to TRBD1. Germline V gene data show CDR1 as MNHEY and CDR2 as SVGAGI. The length of the CDR3 is 14 residues. The V segment lost 4 bases and the J segment 8 bases; nucleotides outside the gene matches: 5.

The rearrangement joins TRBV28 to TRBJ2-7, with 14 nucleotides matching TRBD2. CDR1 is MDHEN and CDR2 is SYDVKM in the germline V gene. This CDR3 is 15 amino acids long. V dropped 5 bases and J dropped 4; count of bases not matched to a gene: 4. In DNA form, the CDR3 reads TGTGCCAGCAGTCCGGGACTAGCGGGAGCTTACGAGCAGTACTTC. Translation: CASSPGLAGAYEQYF.

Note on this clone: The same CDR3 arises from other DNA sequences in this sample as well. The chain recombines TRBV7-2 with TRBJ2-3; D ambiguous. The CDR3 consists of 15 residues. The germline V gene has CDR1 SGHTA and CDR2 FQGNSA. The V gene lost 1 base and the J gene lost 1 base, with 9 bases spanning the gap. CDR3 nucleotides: TGTGCCAGCAGCTTAGGATTAGCTGGCACAGATACGCAGTATTTT. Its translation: CASSLGLAGTDTQYF.